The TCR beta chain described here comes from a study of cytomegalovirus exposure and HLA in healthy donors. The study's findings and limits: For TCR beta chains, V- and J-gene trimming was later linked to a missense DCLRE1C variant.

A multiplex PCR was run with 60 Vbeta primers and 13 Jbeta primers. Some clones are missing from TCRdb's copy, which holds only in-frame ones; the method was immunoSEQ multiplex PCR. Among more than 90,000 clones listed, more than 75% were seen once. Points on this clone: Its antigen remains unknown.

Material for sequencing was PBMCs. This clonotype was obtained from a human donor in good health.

As DNA, the CDR3 is TGTGCCAGTAGTATTTTGCCCATGGGCAGGGTGTCTGGCAATCAGCCCCAGCATTTT. Translating gives CASSILPMGRVSGNQPQHF. The chain uses TRBV19 and TRBJ1-5, with D perhaps matching TRBD1 (5 bases). Trimming removed 3 bases at V and 2 bases at J, with 23 bases between. Per germline, CDR1 LNHDA and CDR2 SQIVND (reference sequence). The CDR3 length is 19 residues.